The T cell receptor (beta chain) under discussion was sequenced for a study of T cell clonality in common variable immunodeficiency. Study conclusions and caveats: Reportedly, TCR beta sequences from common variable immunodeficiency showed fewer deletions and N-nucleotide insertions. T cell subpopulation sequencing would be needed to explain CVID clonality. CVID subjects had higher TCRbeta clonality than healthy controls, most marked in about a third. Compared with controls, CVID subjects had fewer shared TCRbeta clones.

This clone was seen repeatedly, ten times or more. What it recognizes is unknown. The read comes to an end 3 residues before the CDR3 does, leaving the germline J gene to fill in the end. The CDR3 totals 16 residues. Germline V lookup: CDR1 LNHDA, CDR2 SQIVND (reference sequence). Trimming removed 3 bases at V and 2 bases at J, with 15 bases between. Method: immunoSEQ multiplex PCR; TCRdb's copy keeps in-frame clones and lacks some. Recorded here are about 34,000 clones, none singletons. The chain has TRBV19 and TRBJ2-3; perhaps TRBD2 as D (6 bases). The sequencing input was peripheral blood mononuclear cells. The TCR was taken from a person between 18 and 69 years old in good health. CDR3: CASSIYLGGSTDTQYF. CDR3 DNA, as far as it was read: TGTGCCAGTAGTATCTATCTTGGGGGGTCCACAGATACG.